The 2 T cell receptor beta chains below were found in one sample sequenced in a study of OX40 agonist ivuxolimab in advanced cancers. Profiled with immunoSEQ multiplex PCR; TCRdb holds only in-frame clones, not every one. The sample contains 53,000 or so clones, about 93% of which appear only once. Sequenced here: CD4+ or CD8+ T cells sorted from blood, sampled in a trial of the OX40 agonist ivuxolimab. These receptors all come from an adult with an advanced solid tumor such as melanoma, head and neck, liver or kidney cancer.

The chain carries TRBV19 and TRBJ2-7; possible D gene TRBD2, 7 bases. This CDR3 has 14 amino acids. Looked up from germline, CDR1 is LNHDA and CDR2 is SQIVND (reference sequence). V was cut by 6 bases and J by 2 bases, with 14 bases left in between. CDR3 sequence: CASSQGGETYEQYF. DNA for the CDR3: TGTGCCAGTAGCCAAGGGGGGGAGACCTACGAGCAGTACTTC.

The J gene is TRBJ2-7, the V gene TRBV7-8, with 13 positions matching TRBD2. Trimming at V came to 7 bases and at J to 3 bases, leaving 15 bases not matched to a gene. Germline V gene sequence: CDR1 SGHVS, CDR2 FQNEAQ. The CDR3 is 18 amino acids. The CDR3 region is CASTLGTSGRALDYEQYF. The CDR3 DNA reads TGTGCCAGCACACTAGGAACTAGCGGGAGGGCGCTCGACTACGAGCAGTACTTC.